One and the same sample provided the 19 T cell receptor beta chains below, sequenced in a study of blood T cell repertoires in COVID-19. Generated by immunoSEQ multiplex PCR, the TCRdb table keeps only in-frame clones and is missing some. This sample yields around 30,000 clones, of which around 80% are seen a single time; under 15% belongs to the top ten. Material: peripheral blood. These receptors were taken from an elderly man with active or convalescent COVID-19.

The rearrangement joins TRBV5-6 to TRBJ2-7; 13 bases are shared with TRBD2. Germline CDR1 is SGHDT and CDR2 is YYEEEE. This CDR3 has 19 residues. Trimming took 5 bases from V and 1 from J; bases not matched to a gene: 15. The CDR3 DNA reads TGTGCCAGCAGGCGGACTAGCGGGAGTTTTATTGGGACGTCCTACGAGCAGTACTTC. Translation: CASRRTSGSFIGTSYEQYF.

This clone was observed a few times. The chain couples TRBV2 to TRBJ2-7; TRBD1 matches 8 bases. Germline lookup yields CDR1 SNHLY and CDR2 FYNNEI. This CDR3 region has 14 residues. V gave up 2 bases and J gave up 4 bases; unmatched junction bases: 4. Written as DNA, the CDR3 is TGTGCCAGCAGTGAACAGGGGGCTGGGTACGAGCAGTACTTC. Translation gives CASSEQGAGYEQYF. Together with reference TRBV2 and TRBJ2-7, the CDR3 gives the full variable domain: EPEVTQTPSHQVTQMGQEVILRCVPISNHLYFYWYRQILGQKVEFLVSFYNNEISEKSEIFDDQFSVERPDGSNFTLKIRSTKLEDSAMYFCASSEQGAGYEQYFGPGTRLTVT.

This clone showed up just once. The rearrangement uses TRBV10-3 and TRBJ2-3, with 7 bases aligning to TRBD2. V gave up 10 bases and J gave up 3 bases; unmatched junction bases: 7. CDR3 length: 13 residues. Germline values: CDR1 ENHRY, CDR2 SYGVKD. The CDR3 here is CASRTSETDTQYF. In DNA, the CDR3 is TGTGCCAGCCGAACTAGCGAAACAGATACGCAGTATTTT.

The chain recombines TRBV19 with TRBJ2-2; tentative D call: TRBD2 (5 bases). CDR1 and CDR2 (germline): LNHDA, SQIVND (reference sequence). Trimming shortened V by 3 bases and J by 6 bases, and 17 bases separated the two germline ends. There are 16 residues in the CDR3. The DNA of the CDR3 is TGTGCCAGTAGTATCGGGGTAGGGATAGGATCCGGGGAGCTGTTTTTT. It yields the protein CASSIGVGIGSGELFF.

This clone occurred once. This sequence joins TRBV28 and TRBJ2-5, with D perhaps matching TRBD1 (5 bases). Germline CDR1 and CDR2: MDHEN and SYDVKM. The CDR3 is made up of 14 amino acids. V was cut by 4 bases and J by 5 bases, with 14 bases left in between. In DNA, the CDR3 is TGTGCCAGCAGTTATGTGGCGACAGCGGAGACCCAGTACTTC. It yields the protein CASSYVATAETQYF.

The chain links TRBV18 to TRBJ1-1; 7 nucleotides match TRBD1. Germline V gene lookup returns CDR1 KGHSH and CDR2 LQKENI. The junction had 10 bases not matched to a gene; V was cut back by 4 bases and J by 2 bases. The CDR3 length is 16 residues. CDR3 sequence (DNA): TGTGCCAGCTCACGGCAAACCGGGACAGTCAACACTGAAGCTTTCTTT. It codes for CASSRQTGTVNTEAFF.

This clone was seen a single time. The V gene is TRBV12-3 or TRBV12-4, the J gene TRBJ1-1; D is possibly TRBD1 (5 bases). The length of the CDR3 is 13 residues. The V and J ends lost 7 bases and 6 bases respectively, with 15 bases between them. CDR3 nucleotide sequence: TGTGCCAGCATCCCCCCCGGAGGGGCTGAAGCTTTCTTT. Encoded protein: CASIPPGGAEAFF.

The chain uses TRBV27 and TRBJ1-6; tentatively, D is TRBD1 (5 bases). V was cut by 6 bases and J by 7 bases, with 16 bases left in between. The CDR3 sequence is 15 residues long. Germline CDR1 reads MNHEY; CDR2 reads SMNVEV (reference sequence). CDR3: CASSPETAKNSPLHF. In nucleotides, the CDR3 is TGTGCCAGCAGCCCAGAGACAGCCAAAAATTCACCCCTCCACTTT.

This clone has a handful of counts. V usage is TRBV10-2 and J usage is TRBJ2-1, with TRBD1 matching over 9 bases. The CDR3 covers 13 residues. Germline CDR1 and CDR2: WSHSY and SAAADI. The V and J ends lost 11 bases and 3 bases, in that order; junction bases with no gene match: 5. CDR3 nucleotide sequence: TGCGCCTGTGCGGGACAGGGCTACAATGAGCAGTTCTTC. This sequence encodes CACAGQGYNEQFF.

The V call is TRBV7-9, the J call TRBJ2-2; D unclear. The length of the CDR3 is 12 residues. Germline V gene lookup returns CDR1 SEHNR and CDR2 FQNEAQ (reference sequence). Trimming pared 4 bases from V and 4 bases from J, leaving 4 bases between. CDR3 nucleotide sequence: TGTGCCAGCAGCTGGAGCACCGGGGAGCTGTTTTTT. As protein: CASSWSTGELFF.

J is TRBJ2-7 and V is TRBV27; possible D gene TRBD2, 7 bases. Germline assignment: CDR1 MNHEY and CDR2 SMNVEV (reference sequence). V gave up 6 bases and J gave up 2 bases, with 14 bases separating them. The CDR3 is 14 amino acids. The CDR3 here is CASRIGGGPYEQYF. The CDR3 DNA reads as TGTGCCAGCAGGATAGGGGGAGGGCCCTACGAGCAGTACTTC.

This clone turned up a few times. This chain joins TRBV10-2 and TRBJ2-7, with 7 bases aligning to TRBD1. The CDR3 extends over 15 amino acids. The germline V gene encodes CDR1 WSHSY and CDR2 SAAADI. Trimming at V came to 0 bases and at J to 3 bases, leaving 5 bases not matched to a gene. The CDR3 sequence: CASSESWTGNYEQYF. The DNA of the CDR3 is TGCGCCAGCAGTGAGTCGTGGACAGGCAACTACGAGCAGTACTTC.

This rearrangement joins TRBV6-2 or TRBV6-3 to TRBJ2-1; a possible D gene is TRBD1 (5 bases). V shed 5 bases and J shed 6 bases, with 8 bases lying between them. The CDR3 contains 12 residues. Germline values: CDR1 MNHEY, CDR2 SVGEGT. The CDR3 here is CASSDSSNEQFF. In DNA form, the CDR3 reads TGTGCCAGCAGTGACAGCTCCAATGAGCAGTTCTTC.

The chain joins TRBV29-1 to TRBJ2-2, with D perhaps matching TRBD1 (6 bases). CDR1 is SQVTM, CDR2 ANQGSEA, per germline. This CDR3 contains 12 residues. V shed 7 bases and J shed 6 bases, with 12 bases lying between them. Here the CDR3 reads CSALQGAGELFF. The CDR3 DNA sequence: TGCAGCGCCCTACAGGGTGCCGGGGAGCTGTTTTTT.

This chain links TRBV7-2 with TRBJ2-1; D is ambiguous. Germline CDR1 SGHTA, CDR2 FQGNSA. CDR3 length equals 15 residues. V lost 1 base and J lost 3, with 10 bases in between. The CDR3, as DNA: TGTGCCAGCAGCTTAGAACTTAGAAACTACAATGAGCAGTTCTTC. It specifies CASSLELRNYNEQFF.

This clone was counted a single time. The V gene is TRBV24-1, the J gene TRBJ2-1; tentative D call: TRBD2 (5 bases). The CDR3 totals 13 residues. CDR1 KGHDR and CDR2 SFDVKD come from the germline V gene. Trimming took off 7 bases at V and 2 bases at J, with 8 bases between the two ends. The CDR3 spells CATSGNPYNEQFF. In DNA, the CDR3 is TGTGCCACCAGCGGGAACCCCTACAATGAGCAGTTCTTC.

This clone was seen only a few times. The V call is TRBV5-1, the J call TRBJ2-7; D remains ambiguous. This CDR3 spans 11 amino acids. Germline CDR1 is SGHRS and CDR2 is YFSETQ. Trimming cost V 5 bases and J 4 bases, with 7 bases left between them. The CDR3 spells CASRAEYEQYF. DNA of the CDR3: TGCGCCAGCAGAGCTGAGTACGAGCAGTACTTC.

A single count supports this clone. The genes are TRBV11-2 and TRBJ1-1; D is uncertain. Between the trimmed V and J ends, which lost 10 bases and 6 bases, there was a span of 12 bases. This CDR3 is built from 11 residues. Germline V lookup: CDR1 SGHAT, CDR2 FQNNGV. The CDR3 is CATSSGAEAFF. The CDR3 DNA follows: TGTGCCACCTCCTCCGGGGCTGAAGCTTTCTTT.

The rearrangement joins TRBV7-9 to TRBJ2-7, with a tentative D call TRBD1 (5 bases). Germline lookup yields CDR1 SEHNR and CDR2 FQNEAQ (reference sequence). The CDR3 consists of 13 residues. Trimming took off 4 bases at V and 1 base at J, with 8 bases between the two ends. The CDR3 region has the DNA TGTGCCAGCAGCTCGACAGTATCCTACGAGCAGTACTTC. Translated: CASSSTVSYEQYF.